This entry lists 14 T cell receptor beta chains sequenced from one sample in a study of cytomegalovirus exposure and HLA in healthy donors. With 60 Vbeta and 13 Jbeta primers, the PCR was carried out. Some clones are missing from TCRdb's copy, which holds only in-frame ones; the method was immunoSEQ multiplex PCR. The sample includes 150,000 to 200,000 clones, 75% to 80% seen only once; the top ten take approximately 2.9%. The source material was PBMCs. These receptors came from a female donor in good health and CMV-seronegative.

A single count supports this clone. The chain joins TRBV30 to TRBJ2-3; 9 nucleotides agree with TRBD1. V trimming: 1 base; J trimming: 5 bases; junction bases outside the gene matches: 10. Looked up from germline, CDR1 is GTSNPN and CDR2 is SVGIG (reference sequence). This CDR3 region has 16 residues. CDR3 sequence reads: CAWSAKGDRAKDTQYF. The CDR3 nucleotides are TGTGCCTGGAGTGCCAAGGGGGACAGGGCTAAAGATACGCAGTATTTT.

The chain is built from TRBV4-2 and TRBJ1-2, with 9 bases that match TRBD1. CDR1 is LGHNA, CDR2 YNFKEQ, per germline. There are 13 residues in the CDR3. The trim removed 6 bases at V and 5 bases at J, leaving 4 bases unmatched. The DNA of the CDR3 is TGTGCCAGCAGTCGGGACAGGGAGTATGGCTACACCTTC. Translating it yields CASSRDREYGYTF.

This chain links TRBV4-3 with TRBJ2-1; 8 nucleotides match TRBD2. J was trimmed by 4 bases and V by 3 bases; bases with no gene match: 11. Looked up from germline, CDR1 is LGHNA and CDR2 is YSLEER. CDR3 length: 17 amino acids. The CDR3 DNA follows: TGCGCCAGCAGCCACCATCCGGGAGGGAGCTCTTACAATGAGCAGTTCTTC. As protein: CASSHHPGGSSYNEQFF.

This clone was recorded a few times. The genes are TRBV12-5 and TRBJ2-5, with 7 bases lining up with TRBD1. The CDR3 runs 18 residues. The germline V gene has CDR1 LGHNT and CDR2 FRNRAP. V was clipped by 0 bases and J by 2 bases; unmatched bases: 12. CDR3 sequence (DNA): TGTGCTAGTGGTTTGGTACCCGACGGAAGGGGGCCTCAAGAGACCCAGTACTTC. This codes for CASGLVPDGRGPQETQYF.

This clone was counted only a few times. The CDR3 bases are TGTGCCAGCAGCCCAACAGGGGTGAGCACTGAAGCTTTCTTT. Translating it yields CASSPTGVSTEAFF. V gene TRBV7-3 combines with J gene TRBJ1-1, with 7 bases fitting TRBD1. Trimming took 5 bases from V and 4 from J; bases not matched to a gene: 7. The CDR3 is made up of 14 amino acids. Germline lookup yields CDR1 SGHTA and CDR2 FQGTGA.

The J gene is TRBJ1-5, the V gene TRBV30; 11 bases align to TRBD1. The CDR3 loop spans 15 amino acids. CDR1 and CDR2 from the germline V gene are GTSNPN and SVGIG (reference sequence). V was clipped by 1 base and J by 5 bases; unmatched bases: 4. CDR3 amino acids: CAWSAGTGGYQPQHF. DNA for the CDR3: TGTGCCTGGAGTGCCGGGACAGGGGGTTATCAGCCCCAGCATTTT.

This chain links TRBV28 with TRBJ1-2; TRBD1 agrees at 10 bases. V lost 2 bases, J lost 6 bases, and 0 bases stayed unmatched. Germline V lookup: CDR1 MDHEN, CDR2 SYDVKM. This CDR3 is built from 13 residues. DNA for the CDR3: TGTGCCAGCAGTTTAGGGACAGGGGATGGCTACACCTTC. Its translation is CASSLGTGDGYTF.

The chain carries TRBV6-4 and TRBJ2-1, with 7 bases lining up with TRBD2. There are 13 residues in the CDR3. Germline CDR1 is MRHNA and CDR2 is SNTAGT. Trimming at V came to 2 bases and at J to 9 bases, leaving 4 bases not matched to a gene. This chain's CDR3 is CASSDMRESEQFF. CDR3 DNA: TGTGCCAGCAGTGACATGCGGGAGAGTGAGCAGTTCTTC.

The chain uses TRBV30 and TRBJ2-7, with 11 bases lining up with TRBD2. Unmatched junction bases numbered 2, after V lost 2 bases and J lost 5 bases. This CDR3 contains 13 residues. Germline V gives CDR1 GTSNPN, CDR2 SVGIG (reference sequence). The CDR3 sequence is CAWSLAGGNEQYF. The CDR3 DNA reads TGTGCCTGGAGTCTAGCGGGAGGAAACGAGCAGTACTTC.

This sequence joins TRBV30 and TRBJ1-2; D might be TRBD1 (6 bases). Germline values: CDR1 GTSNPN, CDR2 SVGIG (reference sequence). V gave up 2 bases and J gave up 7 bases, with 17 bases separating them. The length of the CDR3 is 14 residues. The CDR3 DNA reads TGTGCCTGGAGTTTCCGTGCAGGGGAAGGTGGCTACACCTTC. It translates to CAWSFRAGEGGYTF.

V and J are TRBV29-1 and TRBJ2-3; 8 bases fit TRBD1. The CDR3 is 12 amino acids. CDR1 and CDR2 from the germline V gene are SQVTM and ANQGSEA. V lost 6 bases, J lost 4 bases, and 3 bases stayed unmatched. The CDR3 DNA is TGCAGCGTATCGACAGGGGCAGATACGCAGTATTTT. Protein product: CSVSTGADTQYF.

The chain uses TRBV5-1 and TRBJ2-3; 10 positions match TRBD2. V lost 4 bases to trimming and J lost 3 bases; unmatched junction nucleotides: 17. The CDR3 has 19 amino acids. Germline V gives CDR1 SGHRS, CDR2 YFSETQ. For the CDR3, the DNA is TGCGCCAGCAGCATGTTGGTCCCGGTGGCTAGCGGGGGAACAGATACGCAGTATTTT. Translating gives CASSMLVPVASGGTDTQYF.

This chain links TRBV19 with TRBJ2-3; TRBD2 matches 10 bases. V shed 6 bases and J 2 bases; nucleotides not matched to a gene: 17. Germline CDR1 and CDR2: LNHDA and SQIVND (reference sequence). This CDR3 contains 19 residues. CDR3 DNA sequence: TGTGCCAGTAGCAGATCTAGCGGGAGCAGTTTAAGCATCACAGATACGCAGTATTTT. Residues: CASSRSSGSSLSITDTQYF.

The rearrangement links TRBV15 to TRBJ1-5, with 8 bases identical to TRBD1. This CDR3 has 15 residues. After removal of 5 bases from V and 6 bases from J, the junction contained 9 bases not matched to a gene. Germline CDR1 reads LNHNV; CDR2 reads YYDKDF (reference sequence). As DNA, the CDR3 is TGTGCCACCAGCCCCGGACAGGGCGTAGGTCAGCCCCAGCATTTT. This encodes CATSPGQGVGQPQHF.